The TCR beta chain described here comes from a study of HIV-infected patients and healthy controls. This clonotype has at least ten counts. This CDR3 comprises 14 residues. V was trimmed by 7 bases and J by 0 bases, leaving 10 bases between them. One entry per CDR3 protein, called by TCRdb with MiXCR from the 5' RACE reads. The top ten clones hold approximately 5.4% of a sample with about 70,000 distinct CDR3 sequences, roughly a sixth of them seen once. The specimen was CD4+ T cells from blood. This chain joins TRBV12-3 or TRBV12-4 and TRBJ2-1; D remains unclear. This sequence originates from a human donor in good health. The CDR3: CASTLKYSYNEQFF. DNA for the CDR3: TGTGCCAGCACCCTAAAGTACTCCTACAATGAGCAGTTCTTC.